This T cell receptor (beta chain) appears in the sequencing data of a study of blood T cell repertoires in COVID-19. Study in general: Samples came from the United States, Italy and Spain, spanning acute and convalescent COVID-19. In each case, the material was cDNA or gDNA derived from T cells, B-cell-depleted T cells, or PBMCs.

Assay used: immunoSEQ multiplex PCR; TCRdb lists only in-frame clones, some missing. Of 30,000 to 40,000 clones listed, 65% to 90% are singletons. The length of the CDR3 is 16 residues. Germline CDR1 and CDR2: MGHRA and YSYEKL. The ends were cut back, 4 bases at V and 2 bases at J, with 15 bases in the middle. The origin of this receptor is a woman in her fifties or sixties with active COVID-19. V is TRBV4-1 and J is TRBJ1-5; TRBD1 is a possible D gene (5 bases). Sequencing was performed on peripheral blood. CDR3 amino acids: CASSPAGGLGNQPQHF. In nucleotides, the CDR3 is TGCGCCAGCAGCCCCGCCGGGGGGTTAGGCAATCAGCCCCAGCATTTT.